The TCR beta chain under discussion was sequenced for a study of graft-versus-host responses after intestinal transplantation (dated by TCRdb to the early 2020s). At the level of the whole study: The transplants that recipients got were multivisceral, liver-intestinal, or isolated intestinal. Every recipient was given anti-thymocyte globulin induction, followed by around three years of maintenance tacrolimus and steroids. After intestinal transplantation, graft-versus-host and host-versus-graft alloreactive T cell clones in the graft, circulation and bone marrow were tracked using bulk TCR-beta CDR3 sequencing. A cohort of about two dozen intestinal transplant recipients, including one retransplant, was enrolled, and 3 patients lacking pretransplant specimens were excluded. A peak of at least 4% donor T cells among recipient peripheral blood mononuclear cells was the definition used for donor T cell macrochimerism. To identify alloreactive clones, pre-transplant mixed lymphocyte reaction products were sequenced and compared with unstimulated pre-transplant donor and recipient T cells. Rather than being sequenced by the commercial service, samples from a few later patients were sequenced in-house on an Illumina MiSeq and processed with MiXCR. Study-wide conclusions, independent of this receptor: Patients with donor T cell macrochimerism had high GvH to HvG T cell clonal ratios in their allografts. Conclusions were limited by the relatively low number and heterogeneity of intestinal transplant patients. GvH clones were detected in recipient bone marrow, and some appeared earlier in ileal mucosa or blood, consistent with an intestinal mucosal origin. Early after transplant, declines in HvG clones were associated with peak levels of circulating GvH clones.

The sample's time point label, decoded: cells obtained before transplantation from donor or recipient. CD3+CD4+ and CD3+CD8+ populations were FACS-sorted from unstimulated pre-transplant donor and recipient cells taken from spleen or lymph nodes. CDR1 and CDR2 are drawn from the germline V gene: MGHRA, YSYEKL. The CDR3 contains 16 residues, cysteine and phenylalanine counted. CDR3 DNA only is kept here, 48 bases in frame from base 1. V and J are trimmed by 0 bases and 3 bases, and the gene matches miss 4 bases of the junction. Libraries came from the immunoSEQ multiplex PCR assay. For most patients, genomic DNA was isolated using the Qiagen DNeasy Blood and Tissue Kit and was shipped frozen to Adaptive Biotechnologies for TCR sequencing. For most patients, high-throughput TCR-beta CDR3 sequencing of genomic DNA was performed by Adaptive Biotechnologies. The published analysis was carried out like this. TCR sequencing data for around 19 patients were retrieved from Adaptive's ImmunoSEQ software; three other patients were processed with MiXCR and VDJtools. To correct CD4 versus CD8 sorting errors, sequences present in both subsets at a frequency ratio below 5:1 were removed. Because the origin of CDR3 nucleotide sequences shared between donor and recipient could not be assigned, those sequences were removed. To count as alloreactive, a clone needed at least 2-fold expansion over unstimulated cells and a minimum CFSE-low frequency of 0.002% (template counts) or 0.001% (read counts). Mappable clones were those detected in sequenced pre-transplant spleen, lymph node, or MLR CFSE-low populations of the donor or recipient. The cumulative frequency of alloreactive clones was calculated as a percentage of all sequences, weighted by copy number. TCRdb took this table from immuneACCESS and kept in-frame rearrangements with V and J called. Such tables lack part of the clones; where checked against another copy, unresolved V genes explain under half of the gap, and the rest is unexplained. That table supplies the V and J calls and clone size; D and trimming were determined from the DNA. The sample data list some 87,000 clones, and approximately 92% of these were observed just once. The ten most abundant clones make up about 1% of the sample.

Of note for this clone: Its antigen is unknown. Nothing much larger sits one base from this clone, and base qualities are not available.

The TCR was taken from a human donor who was the organ donor for an intestinal transplant. Recombination connected TRBV4-1 to TRBJ2-7; 11 bases in the junction line up with TRBD2. This specimen was unstimulated CD8+ T cells sorted from spleen or lymph node cells, taken before transplant. The DNA sequence is as follows: TGCGCCAGCAGCCAAGAGGGACTAGCGGTCTTCTACGAGCAGTACTTC. This gives the protein CASSQEGLAVFYEQYF.